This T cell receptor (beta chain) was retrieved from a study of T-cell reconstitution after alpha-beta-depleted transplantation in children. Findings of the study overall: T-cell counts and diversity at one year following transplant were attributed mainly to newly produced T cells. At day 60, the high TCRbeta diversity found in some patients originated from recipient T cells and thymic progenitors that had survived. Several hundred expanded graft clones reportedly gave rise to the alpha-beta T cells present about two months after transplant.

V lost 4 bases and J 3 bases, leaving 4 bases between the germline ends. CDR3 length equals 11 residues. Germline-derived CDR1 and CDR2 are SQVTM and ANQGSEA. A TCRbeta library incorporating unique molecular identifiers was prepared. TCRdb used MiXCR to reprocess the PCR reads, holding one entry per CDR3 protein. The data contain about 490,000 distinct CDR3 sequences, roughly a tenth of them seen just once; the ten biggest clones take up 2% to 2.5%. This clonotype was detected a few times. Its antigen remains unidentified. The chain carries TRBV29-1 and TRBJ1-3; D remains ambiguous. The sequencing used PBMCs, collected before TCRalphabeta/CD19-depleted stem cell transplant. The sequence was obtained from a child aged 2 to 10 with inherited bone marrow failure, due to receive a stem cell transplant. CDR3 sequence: CSVAVGNTIYF. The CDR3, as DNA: TGCAGCGTTGCAGTTGGAAACACCATATATTTT. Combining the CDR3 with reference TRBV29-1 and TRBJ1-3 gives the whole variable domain SAVISQKPSRDICQRGTSLTIQCQVDSQVTMMFWYRQQPGQSLTLIATANQGSEATYESGFVIDKFPISRPNLTFSTLTVSNMSPEDSSIYLCSVAVGNTIYFGEGSWLTVV.